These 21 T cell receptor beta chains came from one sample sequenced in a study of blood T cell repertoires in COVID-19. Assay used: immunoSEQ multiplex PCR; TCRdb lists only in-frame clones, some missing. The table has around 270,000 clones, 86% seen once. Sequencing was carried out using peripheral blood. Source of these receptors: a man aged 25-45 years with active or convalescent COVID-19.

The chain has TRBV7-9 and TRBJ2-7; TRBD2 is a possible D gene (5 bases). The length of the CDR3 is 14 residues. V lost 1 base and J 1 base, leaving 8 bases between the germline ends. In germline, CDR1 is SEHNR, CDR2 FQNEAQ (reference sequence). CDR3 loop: CASSLDRTSYEQYF. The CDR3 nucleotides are TGTGCCAGCAGCTTAGATCGGACTTCCTACGAGCAGTACTTC.

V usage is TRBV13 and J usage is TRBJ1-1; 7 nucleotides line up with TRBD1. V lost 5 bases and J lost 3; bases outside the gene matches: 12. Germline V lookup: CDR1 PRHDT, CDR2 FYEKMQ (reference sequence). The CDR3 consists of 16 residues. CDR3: CASSPNLDRSYTEAFF. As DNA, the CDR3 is TGTGCCAGCAGCCCCAACCTGGACAGGAGTTACACTGAAGCTTTCTTT. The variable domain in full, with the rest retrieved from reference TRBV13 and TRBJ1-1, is AAGVIQSPRHLIKEKRETATLKCYPIPRHDTVYWYQQGPGQDPQFLISFYEKMQSDKGSIPDRFSAQQFSDYHSELNMSSLELGDSALYFCASSPNLDRSYTEAFFGQGTRLTVV.

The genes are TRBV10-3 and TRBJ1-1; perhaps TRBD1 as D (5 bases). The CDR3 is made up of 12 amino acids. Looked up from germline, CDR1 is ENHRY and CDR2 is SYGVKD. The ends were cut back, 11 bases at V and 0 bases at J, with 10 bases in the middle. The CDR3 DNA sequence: TGTGCCGTGCAGGGAATGAACACTGAAGCTTTCTTT. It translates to CAVQGMNTEAFF.

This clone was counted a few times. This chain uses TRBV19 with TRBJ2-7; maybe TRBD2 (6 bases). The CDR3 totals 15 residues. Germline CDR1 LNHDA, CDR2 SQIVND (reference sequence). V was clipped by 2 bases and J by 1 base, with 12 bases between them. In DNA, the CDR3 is TGTGCCAGTAGTATACTGGGGGAGGTTTCCTACGAGCAGTACTTC. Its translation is CASSILGEVSYEQYF.

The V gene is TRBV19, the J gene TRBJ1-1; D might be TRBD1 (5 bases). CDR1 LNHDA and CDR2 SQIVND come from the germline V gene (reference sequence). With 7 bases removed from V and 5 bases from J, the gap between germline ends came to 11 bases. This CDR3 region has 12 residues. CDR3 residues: CASKNGGTEAFF. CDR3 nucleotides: TGTGCCAGTAAAAATGGGGGGACTGAAGCTTTCTTT.

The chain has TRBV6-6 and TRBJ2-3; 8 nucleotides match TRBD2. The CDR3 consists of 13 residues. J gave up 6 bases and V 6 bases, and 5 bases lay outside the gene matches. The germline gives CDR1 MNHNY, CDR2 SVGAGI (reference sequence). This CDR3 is CASSLRGGDTQYF. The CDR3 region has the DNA TGTGCCAGCAGCCTTCGGGGGGGGGATACGCAGTATTTT.

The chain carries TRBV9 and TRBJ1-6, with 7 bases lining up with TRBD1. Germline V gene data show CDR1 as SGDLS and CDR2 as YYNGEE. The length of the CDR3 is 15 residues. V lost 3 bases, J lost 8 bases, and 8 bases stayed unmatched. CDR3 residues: CASSGSGTEYSPLHF. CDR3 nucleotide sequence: TGTGCCAGCAGCGGATCCGGGACAGAGTATTCACCCCTCCACTTT.

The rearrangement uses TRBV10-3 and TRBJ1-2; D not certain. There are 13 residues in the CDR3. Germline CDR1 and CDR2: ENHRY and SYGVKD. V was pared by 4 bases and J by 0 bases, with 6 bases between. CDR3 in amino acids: CAISAIPNYGYTF. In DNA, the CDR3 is TGTGCCATCAGTGCCATCCCTAACTATGGCTACACCTTC.

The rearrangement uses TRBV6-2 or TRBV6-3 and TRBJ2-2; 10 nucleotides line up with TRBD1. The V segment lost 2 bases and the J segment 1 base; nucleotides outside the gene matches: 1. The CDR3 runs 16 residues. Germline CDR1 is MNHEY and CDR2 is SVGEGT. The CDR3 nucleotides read TGTGCCAGCAGTTACGGACAGGGGGGGAACACCGGGGAGCTGTTTTTT. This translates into CASSYGQGGNTGELFF.

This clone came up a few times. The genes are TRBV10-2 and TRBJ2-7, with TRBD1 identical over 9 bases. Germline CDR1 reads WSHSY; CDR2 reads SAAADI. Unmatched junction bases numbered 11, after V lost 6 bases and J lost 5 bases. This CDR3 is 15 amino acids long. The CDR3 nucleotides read TGCGCCAGCAGGGTACAGGGGGCTCGTTACCACGAGCAGTACTTC. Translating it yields CASRVQGARYHEQYF.

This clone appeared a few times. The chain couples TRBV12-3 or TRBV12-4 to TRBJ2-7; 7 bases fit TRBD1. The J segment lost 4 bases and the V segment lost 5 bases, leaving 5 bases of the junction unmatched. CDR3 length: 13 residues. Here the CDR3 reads CASSRRQGYEQYF. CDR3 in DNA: TGTGCCAGCAGTCGACGACAGGGATACGAGCAGTACTTC.

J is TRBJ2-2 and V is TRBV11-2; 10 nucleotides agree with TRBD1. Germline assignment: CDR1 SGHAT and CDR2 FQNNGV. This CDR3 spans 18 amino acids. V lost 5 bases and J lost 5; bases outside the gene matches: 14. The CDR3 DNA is TGTGCCAGCAGCCAGAACTATCAAGGACAGGGGGGGACCGGGGAGCTGTTTTTT. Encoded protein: CASSQNYQGQGGTGELFF.

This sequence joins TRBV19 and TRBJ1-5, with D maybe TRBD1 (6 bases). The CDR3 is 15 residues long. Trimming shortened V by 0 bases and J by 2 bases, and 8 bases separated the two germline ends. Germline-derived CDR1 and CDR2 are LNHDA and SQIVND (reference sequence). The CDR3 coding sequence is TGTGCCAGTAGTATAGAGCGACAGGGCAATCAGCCCCAGCATTTT. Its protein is CASSIERQGNQPQHF.

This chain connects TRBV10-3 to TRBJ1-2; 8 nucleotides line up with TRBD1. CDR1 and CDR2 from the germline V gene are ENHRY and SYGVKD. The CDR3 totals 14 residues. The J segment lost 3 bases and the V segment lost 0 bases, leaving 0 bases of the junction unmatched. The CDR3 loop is CAISESGQDYGYTF. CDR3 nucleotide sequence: TGTGCCATCAGTGAGTCGGGACAGGACTATGGCTACACCTTC.

The CDR3 loop reads CASSSPGSENTEAFF. In DNA, the CDR3 is TGTGCCAGCAGTTCACCAGGGTCGGAGAACACTGAAGCTTTCTTT. The chain couples TRBV6-5 to TRBJ1-1; a possible D gene is TRBD1 (5 bases). This CDR3 is built from 15 residues. Germline V gene sequence: CDR1 MNHEY, CDR2 SVGAGI. V was cut by 4 bases and J by 1 base, with 13 bases left in between.

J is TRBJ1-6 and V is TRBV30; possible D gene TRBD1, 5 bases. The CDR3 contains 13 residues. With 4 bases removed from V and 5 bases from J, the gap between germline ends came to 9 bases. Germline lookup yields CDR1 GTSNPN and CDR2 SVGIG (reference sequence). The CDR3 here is CAWTVQDNSPLHF. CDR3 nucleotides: TGTGCCTGGACCGTACAGGATAATTCACCCCTCCACTTT.

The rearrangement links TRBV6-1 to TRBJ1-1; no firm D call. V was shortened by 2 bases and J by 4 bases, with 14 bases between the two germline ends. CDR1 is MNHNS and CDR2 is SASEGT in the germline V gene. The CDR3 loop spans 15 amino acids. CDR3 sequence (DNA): TGTGCCAGCAGTGAATCCCCGGGTGTGGGCACTGAAGCTTTCTTT. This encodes CASSESPGVGTEAFF.

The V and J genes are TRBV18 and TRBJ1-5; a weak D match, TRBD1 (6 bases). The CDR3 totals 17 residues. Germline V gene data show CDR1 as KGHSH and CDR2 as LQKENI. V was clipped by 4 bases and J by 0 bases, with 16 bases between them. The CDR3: CASSLTGIDLSNQPQHF. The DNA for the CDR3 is TGTGCCAGCTCACTCACAGGGATTGATCTTAGCAATCAGCCCCAGCATTTT.

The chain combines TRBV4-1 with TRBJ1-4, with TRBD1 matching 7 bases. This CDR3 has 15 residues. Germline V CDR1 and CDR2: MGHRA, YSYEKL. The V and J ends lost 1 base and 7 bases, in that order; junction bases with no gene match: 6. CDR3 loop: CASSQVEGASEKLFF. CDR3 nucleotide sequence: TGCGCCAGCAGCCAAGTAGAGGGGGCGAGTGAAAAACTGTTTTTT.

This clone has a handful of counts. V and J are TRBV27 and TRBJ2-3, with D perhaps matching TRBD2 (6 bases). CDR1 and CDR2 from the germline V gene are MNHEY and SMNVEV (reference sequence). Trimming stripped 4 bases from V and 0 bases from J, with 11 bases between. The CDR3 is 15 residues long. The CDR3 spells CASSYARGSTDTQYF. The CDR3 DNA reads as TGTGCCAGCAGTTATGCGCGGGGTAGCACAGATACGCAGTATTTT.

Here the CDR3 reads CASSPGTGDGYTF. CDR3 sequence (DNA): TGTGCCAGCAGCCCCGGGACAGGGGATGGCTACACCTTC. The genes are TRBV5-4 and TRBJ1-2, with 10 bases lining up with TRBD1. The CDR3 is 13 amino acids. Germline V gene data show CDR1 as SGHNT and CDR2 as YYREEE (reference sequence). Trimming at V came to 4 bases and at J to 6 bases, leaving 3 bases not matched to a gene.